Listed below are T cell receptor beta chains from one sample, sequenced in a study of T-cell reconstitution after alpha-beta-depleted transplantation in children. TCRdb redid the calling of the PCR reads with MiXCR, one entry per CDR3 protein. The sample records some 200,000 distinct CDR3 sequences, about 6% being singletons. The sample here was PBMCs, taken before TCRalphabeta/CD19-depleted stem cell transplant. The receptor source for this set is a girl under two years old with combined immunodeficiency, due to receive a stem cell transplant. CDR3s include the opening cysteine and the closing phenylalanine or tryptophan. D genes are given only for firm matches. Some rows mark clone size as missing; the rest say once, few, many or name a class of expanded clone.

CDR3nt,CDR3aa,v_gene,abundance,j_gene,d_gene
TGTGCCAGCAGCCCTGGGACTAGCGGGAATTTCGAGCAGTACTTC,CASSPGTSGNFEQYF,TRBV3-1,few,TRBJ2-7,TRBD2
TGTGCCTGGAGTGTAGGGGCCGGTTACATTCAGTACTTC,CAWSVGAGYIQYF,TRBV30,many,TRBJ2-4,-
TGTGCCAGCAGTTTTGAGGGGGTCGGCAGCCTTGAGCAGTTCTTC,CASSFEGVGSLEQFF,TRBV27,-,TRBJ2-1,-
TGTGCCAGCAGCCGGACTAGTGTTCAGTTTTGGGAGACCCAGTACTTC,CASSRTSVQFWETQYF,TRBV7-6,few,TRBJ2-5,TRBD2
TGTGCCAGCAGCCCGGGGAACTATGGCTACACCTTC,CASSPGNYGYTF,TRBV3-1,few,TRBJ1-2,-
TGCAGTGCGGCTCTAGCGGATGAGGTCAAAAACATTCAGTACTTC,CSAALADEVKNIQYF,TRBV20-1,many,TRBJ2-4,TRBD2
TGTGCCAGCAGTGGTAGCGGGGGACTGTACAATGAGCAGTTCTTC,CASSGSGGLYNEQFF,TRBV12-3/TRBV12-4,many,TRBJ2-1,TRBD2
TGCAGCGTTGAAGGGGCCATGGGACAGGCGAACACTGAAGCTTTCTTT,CSVEGAMGQANTEAFF,TRBV29-1,many,TRBJ1-1,TRBD1
TGTGCCAGCAGCCGGGCCGGGACAGGAACCTACGAGCAGTACTTC,CASSRAGTGTYEQYF,TRBV4-2,many,TRBJ2-7,TRBD1
TGTGCCAGCAGTTTGGTTGGGATGGCAGGGGGAGTGATAGTTTACGGGCAGCCCCAGCATTTT,CASSLVGMAGGVIVYGQPQHF,TRBV28,many,TRBJ1-5,TRBD1
TGCAGCGTTGGGGGTAGCGGGACCACAGATACGCAGTATTTT,CSVGGSGTTDTQYF,TRBV29-1,many,TRBJ2-3,TRBD2
TGTGCCAGCAGATCGGAGACCCTCCAAGAGACCCAGTACTTC,CASRSETLQETQYF,TRBV28,many,TRBJ2-5,-